These 2 T cell receptor beta chains originate from one sample sequenced in a study of blood T cell repertoires in COVID-19. TCRdb's table, derived via immunoSEQ multiplex PCR, lists solely in-frame clones and lacks some. The sample consists of fewer than 150,000 clones, more than 80% of them appearing once. Input material: peripheral blood. Receptor source: a human donor in a cohort sampled during active COVID-19.

This chain connects TRBV7-3 to TRBJ1-2; D is possibly TRBD1 (6 bases). CDR3 length equals 16 residues. Germline loops: CDR1 SGHTA, CDR2 FQGTGA. Deletions cut 1 base from V and 9 bases from J, with 21 bases between. This CDR3 reads CASSLKAGGPVLSYTF. CDR3 DNA: TGTGCCAGCAGCTTAAAGGCGGGGGGCCCGGTGTTGAGCTACACCTTC.

This chain joins TRBV15 and TRBJ2-7; weak D call: TRBD1 (6 bases). The CDR3 covers 16 residues. Germline V CDR1 and CDR2: LNHNV, YYDKDF (reference sequence). V gave up 0 bases and J gave up 1 base, with 13 bases separating them. The CDR3 is CATSRDSRGGSYEQYF. As DNA, the CDR3 is TGTGCCACCAGCAGAGATAGCAGGGGCGGGTCCTACGAGCAGTACTTC. Drawing the rest from reference TRBV15 and TRBJ2-7, the complete variable domain is DAMVIQNPRYQVTQFGKPVTLSCSQTLNHNVMYWYQQKSSQAPKLLFHYYDKDFNNEADTPDNFQSRRPNTSFCFLDIRSPGLGDTAMYLCATSRDSRGGSYEQYFGPGTRLTVT.